A single sample gave rise to the 21 T cell receptor beta chains below, sequenced in a study of cytomegalovirus exposure and HLA in healthy donors. Primers: 60 Vbeta forward and 13 Jbeta reverse. Some clones are missing from TCRdb's copy, which holds only in-frame ones; the method was immunoSEQ multiplex PCR. The sample holds around 120,000 clones, roughly four fifths seen once. The material sequenced was PBMCs. The receptor source for this set is a boy between 5 and 17 years old in good health and CMV-seronegative.

The chain couples TRBV12-1 to TRBJ2-5; TRBD1, as called in the table, went unchecked against the DNA. TRBV12-1 is assigned pseudogene status. There are 14 residues in the CDR3. CDR3 sequence reads: CASSQTTQGETQYF. CDR3 nucleotides: TGTGCCAGCAGCCAAACGACCCAGGGGGAGACCCAGTACTTC.

V is TRBV30 and J is TRBJ2-5, with TRBD2 as a possible D gene (5 bases). In germline, CDR1 is GTSNPN, CDR2 SVGIG (reference sequence). V was clipped by 2 bases and J by 5 bases, with 12 bases between them. There are 13 residues in the CDR3. The DNA for the CDR3 is TGTGCCTGGAGTCGGACCACTAGGGAGACCCAGTACTTC. Amino acids: CAWSRTTRETQYF.

CDR3 loop: CASSLGTSGRTDTQYF. CDR3 in DNA: TGTGCCAGCAGCCTAGGGACTAGCGGGAGAACAGATACGCAGTATTTT. This chain connects TRBV27 to TRBJ2-3, with 14 positions matching TRBD2. Germline V gene sequence: CDR1 MNHEY, CDR2 SMNVEV (reference sequence). This CDR3 has 16 amino acids. V shed 6 bases and J 3 bases; nucleotides not matched to a gene: 5.

Points on this clone: One end of the junction varies from germline; a read error may be responsible. This chain connects TRBV5-4 to TRBJ2-5, with D tentatively TRBD2 (5 bases). The length of the CDR3 is 12 residues. Germline assignment: CDR1 SGHNT and CDR2 YYREEE (reference sequence). This chain's CDR3 is CATRGPQGTQYF. The CDR3 nucleotides read TGTGCCACGAGAGGGCCCCAAGGGACCCAGTACTTC.

The chain joins TRBV7-9 to TRBJ1-1; 9 bases agree with TRBD1. This CDR3 spans 16 amino acids. Unmatched junction bases numbered 9, after V lost 6 bases and J lost 1 base. Germline CDR1 and CDR2: SEHNR and FQNEAQ (reference sequence). The CDR3 spells CASRIWTGDKNTEAFF. CDR3 bases: TGTGCCAGCAGAATCTGGACAGGGGATAAGAACACTGAAGCTTTCTTT.

J is TRBJ2-7 and V is TRBV13, with 12 bases that match TRBD2. V shed 5 bases and J 3 bases; nucleotides not matched to a gene: 5. The CDR3 is made up of 15 amino acids. The V gene's germline CDR1 is PRHDT and CDR2 FYEKMQ (reference sequence). CDR3 in amino acids: CASSTLLAGGYEQYF. Here the CDR3 DNA reads TGTGCCAGCAGCACCCTACTAGCGGGGGGCTACGAGCAGTACTTC.

The chain uses TRBV9 and TRBJ1-2; 7 positions match TRBD1. After removal of 3 bases from V and 4 bases from J, the junction contained 9 bases not matched to a gene. The V gene's germline CDR1 is SGDLS and CDR2 YYNGEE. The length of the CDR3 is 15 residues. The CDR3 bases are TGTGCCAGCAGCGCAAGACAGGGTACCGGCTATGGCTACACCTTC. It yields the protein CASSARQGTGYGYTF.

This sequence joins TRBV18 and TRBJ2-7; possibly TRBD1 for D (5 bases). Germline V CDR1 and CDR2: KGHSH, LQKENI. V was pared by 1 base and J by 6 bases, with 7 bases between. The length of the CDR3 is 12 residues. DNA of the CDR3: TGTGCCAGCTCACCACAGGGGCGCGAGCAGTACTTC. It translates to CASSPQGREQYF.

The chain uses TRBV27 and TRBJ1-2; D possibly corresponds to TRBD1 (5 bases). Trimming stripped 5 bases from V and 7 bases from J, with 20 bases between. Germline values: CDR1 MNHEY, CDR2 SMNVEV (reference sequence). The CDR3 has 15 residues. CDR3 in DNA: TGTGCCAGCAGTCCATTTGAGACAGTCCTGTCTGGCTACACCTTC. Protein: CASSPFETVLSGYTF.

The genes are TRBV20-1 and TRBJ2-1; D ambiguous. Trimming left V 6 bases short and J 5 bases short, with 8 bases between. CDR3 size: 11 residues. CDR1 is DFQATT and CDR2 is SNEGSKA in the germline V gene (reference sequence). The CDR3 DNA is TGCAGTGCAGATACTAACAATGAGCAGTTCTTC. Translated, it gives CSADTNNEQFF.

V usage is TRBV7-9 and J usage is TRBJ2-7; D perhaps matches TRBD1 (6 bases). The germline V gene has CDR1 SEHNR and CDR2 FQNEAQ (reference sequence). The CDR3 is 15 residues long. The V gene lost 5 bases and the J gene lost 2 bases, with 16 bases spanning the gap. CDR3 sequence: CASSRAVDRPYEQYF. CDR3 DNA: TGTGCCAGCAGCCGAGCGGTAGACAGGCCCTACGAGCAGTACTTC.

This chain uses TRBV11-3 with TRBJ2-1; 8 bases are a match to TRBD2. The CDR3 extends over 16 amino acids. Germline V gene lookup returns CDR1 SGHNT and CDR2 YENEEA. Germline trimming cut 5 bases from V and 0 bases from J; bases unmatched to any gene: 6. Here the CDR3 reads CASSARLASSYNEQFF. The CDR3 nucleotides are TGTGCCAGCAGCGCCCGACTAGCGTCCTCCTACAATGAGCAGTTCTTC. The complete variable domain, with remaining parts taken from reference TRBV11-3 and TRBJ2-1, reads EAGVVQSPRYKIIEKKQPVAFWCNPISGHNTLYWYLQNLGQGPELLIRYENEEAVDDSQLPKDRFSAERLKGVDSTLKIQPAELGDSAVYLCASSARLASSYNEQFFGPGTRLTVL.

V is TRBV2 and J is TRBJ1-6, with 8 nucleotides matching TRBD1. Germline V gene data show CDR1 as SNHLY and CDR2 as FYNNEI. The CDR3 runs to 12 residues. Germline trimming cut 6 bases from V and 8 bases from J; bases unmatched to any gene: 0. In DNA, the CDR3 is TGTGCCAGCAGGACAGGGGATTCACCCCTCCACTTT. Translated, it gives CASRTGDSPLHF.

The V gene is TRBV9, the J gene TRBJ1-2, with 10 bases that match TRBD1. V was pared by 3 bases and J by 0 bases, with 2 bases of the junction left unmatched. CDR1 and CDR2 (germline): SGDLS, YYNGEE. The CDR3 is 15 amino acids. The DNA for the CDR3 is TGTGCCAGCAGCGCCGGGACAGGGGCTAACTATGGCTACACCTTC. Amino acids: CASSAGTGANYGYTF.

V and J are TRBV27 and TRBJ1-1; D possibly corresponds to TRBD1 (5 bases). Germline loops: CDR1 MNHEY, CDR2 SMNVEV (reference sequence). The CDR3 loop spans 14 amino acids. V was pared by 2 bases and J by 5 bases, with 12 bases between. The CDR3 spells CASSLTGGGTEAFF. The CDR3 coding sequence is TGTGCCAGCAGTTTAACGGGGGGGGGAACTGAAGCTTTCTTT.

This rearrangement joins TRBV5-1 to TRBJ2-7; 7 bases match TRBD1. CDR1 and CDR2 from the germline V gene are SGHRS and YFSETQ. V shed 3 bases and J 7 bases; nucleotides not matched to a gene: 10. This CDR3 is built from 14 residues. Here the CDR3 reads CASSYRDSNGEQYF. CDR3 nucleotide sequence: TGCGCCAGCAGCTACCGGGACAGCAATGGGGAGCAGTACTTC.

V usage is TRBV27 and J usage is TRBJ2-2; tentative D call: TRBD1 (5 bases). Germline V gives CDR1 MNHEY, CDR2 SMNVEV (reference sequence). There are 14 residues in the CDR3. Trimming stripped 5 bases from V and 6 bases from J, with 13 bases between. For the CDR3, the DNA is TGTGCCAGCAGTCCGCGGACAACGGCCGGGGAGCTGTTTTTT. Protein: CASSPRTTAGELFF.

The chain is built from TRBV4-2 and TRBJ2-1; 7 bases line up with TRBD2. V lost 4 bases to trimming and J lost 1 base; unmatched junction nucleotides: 13. Germline CDR1 and CDR2: LGHNA and YNFKEQ. The CDR3 runs 18 residues. The CDR3 DNA is TGTGCCAGCAGCCGGTCTTCAGGCGGGAGTACGTCCTACAATGAGCAGTTCTTC. Translated, it gives CASSRSSGGSTSYNEQFF.

The V and J genes are TRBV30 and TRBJ2-7, with 15 bases aligning to TRBD2. Germline V gene lookup returns CDR1 GTSNPN and CDR2 SVGIG (reference sequence). Trimming removed 4 bases from V and 2 bases from J; junction bases left unmatched: 6. The CDR3 runs 16 residues. The CDR3 sequence is CAWMGLAGGKAYEQYF. CDR3 sequence (DNA): TGTGCCTGGATGGGACTAGCGGGAGGTAAAGCCTACGAGCAGTACTTC.

This clone was found a few times. The chain employs TRBV9 and TRBJ2-1, with TRBD2 identical over 9 bases. Germline V gene lookup returns CDR1 SGDLS and CDR2 YYNGEE. This CDR3 contains 15 residues. V dropped 2 bases and J dropped 6; count of bases not matched to a gene: 6. Written as DNA, the CDR3 is TGTGCCAGCAGCGTGGGGCTAGCGGGGTTCAATGAGCAGTTCTTC. Translated: CASSVGLAGFNEQFF.

V gene TRBV19 combines with J gene TRBJ2-7; TRBD1 aligns across 7 bases. The CDR3 sequence is 14 residues long. Germline lookup yields CDR1 LNHDA and CDR2 SQIVND (reference sequence). The J segment lost 3 bases and the V segment lost 8 bases, leaving 10 bases of the junction unmatched. The CDR3 nucleotides are TGTGCCAGTCAATTAAATGGACAGGACTACGAGCAGTACTTC. Amino acids: CASQLNGQDYEQYF. Looking up the rest from reference TRBV19 and TRBJ2-7 gives the full variable domain: DGGITQSPKYLFRKEGQNVTLSCEQNLNHDAMYWYRQDPGQGLRLIYYSQIVNDFQKGDIAEGYSVSREKKESFPLTVTSAQKNPTAFYLCASQLNGQDYEQYFGPGTRLTVT.